This T cell receptor (beta chain) was found in a study of blood T cell repertoires in COVID-19. Whole-study context: Sources were T cells, B-cell-depleted T cells, or PBMCs; the material itself was cDNA or gDNA.

This CDR3 is 16 amino acids long. From germline, CDR1 is SGHVS and CDR2 FQNEAQ. With 2 bases removed from V and 2 bases from J, the gap between germline ends came to 13 bases. Cohorts were based on clinical histories the participants reported. In the original analysis: Estimation of nucleated cell counts was performed using reference gene primer amplification. Clones were sequenced by immunoSEQ multiplex PCR, and TCRdb holds only the in-frame ones, with some missing. V and J calls and clone size come straight from that table; D and trimming were deduced from the DNA. The sample yields 62,000 or so clones, approximately 81% seen once.

Sequencing was performed on PBMCs or T cells enriched from blood (not recorded which). The TCR comes from a woman aged 40 to 50 with acute COVID-19. The gene calls are TRBV7-8 and TRBJ1-5; D gene ambiguous. The CDR3 region has the DNA TGTGCCAGCAGCTTATCGGGAGGATTCGGCAATCAGCCCCAGCATTTT. It encodes CASSLSGGFGNQPQHF.